The T cell receptor (beta chain) under discussion was sequenced for a study of cytomegalovirus exposure and HLA in healthy donors. In regard to this clone: Other DNA sequences from this sample encode an identical CDR3 as well.

Clones were read by immunoSEQ multiplex PCR, and TCRdb kept only the in-frame ones, dropping some. The data contain over 200,000 clones, 70% to 90% of them singletons. Specimen: PBMCs. The clonotype comes from a young woman in good health and CMV-seronegative.

CDR3: CAISESGQGIYGYTF. The CDR3 DNA sequence: TGTGCCATCAGTGAGTCGGGACAGGGGATCTATGGCTACACCTTC. This sequence joins TRBV10-3 and TRBJ1-2; 10 nucleotides agree with TRBD1. The V gene's germline CDR1 is ENHRY and CDR2 SYGVKD. There are 15 residues in the CDR3. The V gene end was trimmed by 0 bases and the J gene end by 4 bases; junction bases not matched to a gene: 2.